This T cell receptor beta chain was captured in a study of blood T cells in healthy people across ages. This clonotype was counted many times. Each sample gave at least 7 million isolated PBMCs. Using a J-beta primer mix together with a sample-barcoded 5' primer, a second PCR was run for roughly 6 to 12 cycles. MiXCR, run by TCRdb on the 5' RACE reads, gives a single entry per CDR3 protein. The sample holds 1.5 million to 2 million distinct CDR3 sequences, around half seen once. The CDR3 is 13 residues long. V gave up 0 bases and J gave up 2 bases, with 5 bases separating them. CDR1 is MNHEY, CDR2 SMNVEV, per germline (reference sequence).

This receptor was obtained from a woman in her 40s in good health. Sequencing was performed on blood. This chain connects TRBV27 to TRBJ2-7, with D unclear. CDR3 nucleotides: TGTGCCAGCAGTTTATCCCTGACCTACGAGCAGTACTTC. Translating gives CASSLSLTYEQYF.